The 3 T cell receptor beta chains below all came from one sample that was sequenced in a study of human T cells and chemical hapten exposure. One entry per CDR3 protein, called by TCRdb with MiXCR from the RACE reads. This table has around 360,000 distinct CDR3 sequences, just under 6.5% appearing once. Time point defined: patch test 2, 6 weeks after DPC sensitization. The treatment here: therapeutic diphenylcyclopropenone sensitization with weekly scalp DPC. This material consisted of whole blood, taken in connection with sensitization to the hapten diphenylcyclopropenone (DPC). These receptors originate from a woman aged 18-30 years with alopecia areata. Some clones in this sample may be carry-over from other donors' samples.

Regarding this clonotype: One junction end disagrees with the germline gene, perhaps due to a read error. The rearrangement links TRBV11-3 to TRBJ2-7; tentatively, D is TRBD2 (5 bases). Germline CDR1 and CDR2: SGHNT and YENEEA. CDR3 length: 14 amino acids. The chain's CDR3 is CDFPGIGELYEQYF. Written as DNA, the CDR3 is TGCGACTTTCCCGGCATCGGGGAGCTCTACGAGCAGTACTTC.

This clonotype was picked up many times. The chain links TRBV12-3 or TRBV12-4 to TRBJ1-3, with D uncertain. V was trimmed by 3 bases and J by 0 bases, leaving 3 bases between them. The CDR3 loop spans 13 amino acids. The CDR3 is CASSFASGNTIYF. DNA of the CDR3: TGTGCCAGCAGTTTTGCCTCTGGAAACACCATATATTTT.

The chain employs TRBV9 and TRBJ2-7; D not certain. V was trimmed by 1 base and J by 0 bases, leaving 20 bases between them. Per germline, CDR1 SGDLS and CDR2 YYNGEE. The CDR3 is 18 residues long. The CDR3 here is CASSVQAGVTLSSYEQYF. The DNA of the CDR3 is TGTGCCAGCAGCGTACAGGCAGGAGTTACCCTAAGCTCCTACGAGCAGTACTTC.